This T cell receptor beta chain was retrieved from a study of CD8 T cells in ankylosing spondylitis. Regarding the study as a whole: Significant enrichment of disease-linked clones was reported in matched ankylosing spondylitis synovial fluid. Disease-linked clones were CD8+ and relatively rare in peripheral blood. Past studies reported some motif variants in reactive arthritis synovial fluid and blood. One TCR beta motif, made up of 7 or 8 highly homologous variants, appeared characteristic of ankylosing spondylitis blood.

There are 15 residues in the CDR3. V shed 5 bases and J shed 0 bases, with 12 bases lying between them. CDR1 and CDR2 from the germline V gene are SGHTA and FQGNSA. Using quantitative 5'-RACE with molecular barcodes, the authors made TCR beta libraries. TCRdb called the 5' RACE reads again in MiXCR, with one record for every CDR3 protein. The data show 700,000 to 1,000,000 distinct CDR3 sequences, with roughly 12% seen just once and about 0.49% held by the top ten. This clonotype was seen more than once but under ten times. The antigen remains undetermined. V gene TRBV7-2 combines with J gene TRBJ2-3, with D perhaps TRBD2 (5 bases). The sequencing sample was made of blood, either unsorted or a sorted T cell fraction (not recorded which). The sequence came from a male donor with ankylosing spondylitis. The CDR3: CASSAWTGSTDTQYF. The CDR3 region has the DNA TGTGCCAGCAGCGCCTGGACTGGCAGCACAGATACGCAGTATTTT.